This T cell receptor (beta chain) stems from a study of identical twins. Whole-study findings and limits: A cross-sectional statistical analysis, not follow-up of the same donors, supported the conclusions. With monozygotic twins, out-of-frame TCR alpha sharing exceeded what models estimated.

TCRdb re-analysed the 5' RACE reads in MiXCR, keeping a single row per CDR3 protein. The top ten clones hold around 1.5% of a sample with about 810,000 distinct CDR3 sequences, approximately 13% of them seen once. This clonotype was seen only a few times. Its antigen is not identified. Germline CDR1 and CDR2: DFQATT and SNEGSKA (reference sequence). CDR3 length: 14 amino acids. After removal of 3 bases from V and 1 base from J, the junction contained 5 bases not matched to a gene. These records were also assigned to another study, of yellow fever vaccine responses in identical twins.

The sequence was obtained from a woman aged 18-29 years in good health. This chain links TRBV20-1 with TRBJ1-1; 7 bases agree with TRBD1. Material: PBMCs. CDR3 DNA: TGCAGTGCTAGCACAGGGGCCCCGAACACTGAAGCTTTCTTT. Translating it yields CSASTGAPNTEAFF.